The rows below give T cell receptor beta chains drawn from one sample of a study of blood T cells in healthy people across ages. TCRdb reprocessed the 5' RACE reads via MiXCR and lists one record per CDR3 protein. This sample has about 1.7 million distinct CDR3 sequences, with roughly 27% found just once. The sample was blood. These TCRs come from a woman in her thirties in good health. The CDR3 runs from the conserved cysteine through the conserved F or W. Each record gives: J gene, D gene, clone size, V gene, CDR3 DNA, CDR3 protein. The D gene is left open where the match is weak. Size values are once, few and many counts, or a class for expanded clones, and some rows have none.

j_gene: TRBJ1-1; d_gene: .; abundance: .; v_gene: TRBV7-2; CDR3nt: TGTGCCAGCAGTTCTACGGTGAGGGGTCGAGCTTTCTTT; CDR3aa: CASSSTVRGRAFF
j_gene: TRBJ1-1; d_gene: .; abundance: .; v_gene: TRBV5-6; CDR3nt: TGTGCCAGCATGAGCGGTATGAACACTGAAGCTTTCTTT; CDR3aa: CASMSGMNTEAFF
j_gene: TRBJ1-4; d_gene: .; abundance: .; v_gene: TRBV3-1; CDR3nt: TGTGCCAGCAGCCCACAAAGACAGGAGGAAAAACTGTTTTTT; CDR3aa: CASSPQRQEEKLFF
j_gene: TRBJ2-2; d_gene: .; abundance: .; v_gene: TRBV15; CDR3nt: TGTGCCACCAGCCAGGGGGGGGGAGAGGAGCTGTTTTTT; CDR3aa: CATSQGGGEELFF
j_gene: TRBJ1-2; d_gene: TRBD1; abundance: .; v_gene: TRBV10-3; CDR3nt: TGTGCCATCAGTGAGCCAGATCGGGACAGCTATGGCTACACCTTC; CDR3aa: CAISEPDRDSYGYTF
j_gene: TRBJ2-1; d_gene: .; abundance: .; v_gene: TRBV3-1; CDR3nt: TGTGCCAGCAGCCAAGGGGGGACAAATGGTGGGCAGTTCTTC; CDR3aa: CASSQGGTNGGQFF
j_gene: TRBJ2-1; d_gene: TRBD1; abundance: once; v_gene: TRBV7-9; CDR3nt: TGTGCCAGCAGCTCGGACAGGGGTTATGATGAGCAGTTCTTC; CDR3aa: CASSSDRGYDEQFF
j_gene: TRBJ2-1; d_gene: TRBD1; abundance: .; v_gene: TRBV5-1; CDR3nt: TGCGCCAGCAGGACAGGGGGGGTGGATGAGCAGTTCTTC; CDR3aa: CASRTGGVDEQFF
j_gene: TRBJ1-5; d_gene: .; abundance: .; v_gene: TRBV6-6; CDR3nt: TGTGCCAGCAGTTACTCCTTCCATCAGCCCCAGCATTTT; CDR3aa: CASSYSFHQPQHF
j_gene: TRBJ2-5; d_gene: TRBD1; abundance: few; v_gene: TRBV5-1; CDR3nt: TGCGCCAGCAGCCCGGTCCGGGACAGGGGAGAGACCCAGTACTTC; CDR3aa: CASSPVRDRGETQYF
j_gene: TRBJ1-5; d_gene: .; abundance: .; v_gene: TRBV12-3/TRBV12-4; CDR3nt: TGTGCCAGCAGTTTAGGGTCTACCAGCAATCAGCTCCAGCATTTT; CDR3aa: CASSLGSTSNQLQHF
j_gene: TRBJ2-7; d_gene: .; abundance: many; v_gene: TRBV12-3/TRBV12-4; CDR3nt: TGTGCCAGCAGTTTGAGCAGCCCCTCCTACGAGCAGTACTTC; CDR3aa: CASSLSSPSYEQYF
j_gene: TRBJ2-3; d_gene: .; abundance: .; v_gene: TRBV6-5; CDR3nt: TGTGCCAGCAGTTTCCCCAACGCCCAGGGATCCGGGGCAGATACGCAGTATTTT; CDR3aa: CASSFPNAQGSGADTQYF
j_gene: TRBJ2-7; d_gene: TRBD2; abundance: .; v_gene: TRBV14; CDR3nt: TGTGCCAGCAGCCAAGATACGACTAGCGCTTACGAGCAGTACTTC; CDR3aa: CASSQDTTSAYEQYF
j_gene: TRBJ2-6; d_gene: .; abundance: .; v_gene: TRBV28; CDR3nt: TGTGCCAGCGGACTAGGGGGAACTGGGGCCAACGTCCTGACTTTC; CDR3aa: CASGLGGTGANVLTF
j_gene: TRBJ1-5; d_gene: .; abundance: .; v_gene: TRBV28; CDR3nt: TGTGCCAGCAGTCCTCGGCTGGATGCCTTTAGCAATCAGCCCCAGCATTTT; CDR3aa: CASSPRLDAFSNQPQHF
j_gene: TRBJ2-6; d_gene: .; abundance: .; v_gene: TRBV20-1; CDR3nt: TGCAGTGCTAGTATGGTCGGGGTATCTGGGGCCAACGTCCTGACTTTC; CDR3aa: CSASMVGVSGANVLTF
j_gene: TRBJ1-1; d_gene: .; abundance: few; v_gene: TRBV12-3/TRBV12-4; CDR3nt: TGTGCCAGCAGTTTAAGAGGCAGGCCGAACACTGAAGCTTTCTTT; CDR3aa: CASSLRGRPNTEAFF
j_gene: TRBJ1-5; d_gene: .; abundance: many; v_gene: TRBV6-1; CDR3nt: TGTGCCAGCAGTGAAGAGGGGGGTAGCAATCAGCCCCAGCATTTT; CDR3aa: CASSEEGGSNQPQHF
j_gene: TRBJ2-7; d_gene: .; abundance: .; v_gene: TRBV5-1; CDR3nt: TGCGCCAGCAGCTTGGTATTCGGGACCTACGAGCAGTACTTC; CDR3aa: CASSLVFGTYEQYF
j_gene: TRBJ2-2; d_gene: .; abundance: .; v_gene: TRBV20-1; CDR3nt: TGCAGTGCTAGAGGGGGCGGGAACACCGGGGAGCTGTTTTTT; CDR3aa: CSARGGGNTGELFF
j_gene: TRBJ2-3; d_gene: TRBD1; abundance: once; v_gene: TRBV30; CDR3nt: TGTGCCTGGCAGGGGGTCATCAGAGATACGCAGTATTTT; CDR3aa: CAWQGVIRDTQYF
j_gene: TRBJ2-1; d_gene: TRBD2; abundance: .; v_gene: TRBV2; CDR3nt: TGTGCCAGCAGTTCGACTAGCAACAATGAGCAGTTCTTC; CDR3aa: CASSSTSNNEQFF
j_gene: TRBJ2-5; d_gene: TRBD2; abundance: .; v_gene: TRBV20-1; CDR3nt: TGCAGTGCTAGGGCCGGGACTAGCGGGGGGCAAGAGACCCAGTACTTC; CDR3aa: CSARAGTSGGQETQYF
j_gene: TRBJ2-3; d_gene: TRBD2; abundance: .; v_gene: TRBV5-1; CDR3nt: TGCGCCAGCAGCTCAGAGACTAGCGGGCTTAGCACAGATACGCAGTATTTT; CDR3aa: CASSSETSGLSTDTQYF
j_gene: TRBJ2-2; d_gene: TRBD2; abundance: .; v_gene: TRBV12-3/TRBV12-4; CDR3nt: TGTGCCAGCAGTTTAAGGTTGACTAGCGGGCACACCGGGGAGCGGTTTTTT; CDR3aa: CASSLRLTSGHTGERFF
j_gene: TRBJ2-1; d_gene: .; abundance: few; v_gene: TRBV20-1; CDR3nt: TGCAGTGCCGGAGGGGGGACTAAGCAGTTCTTC; CDR3aa: CSAGGGTKQFF
j_gene: TRBJ2-1; d_gene: TRBD1; abundance: many; v_gene: TRBV11-2; CDR3nt: TGTGCCAGCAGCTTAGATATCCCTCAGGGGGCTAGGCAGTTCTTC; CDR3aa: CASSLDIPQGARQFF
j_gene: TRBJ2-3; d_gene: TRBD2; abundance: few; v_gene: TRBV4-1; CDR3nt: TGCGCCAGCAGCCCGCGGGGGGCCGCCACAGATACGCAGTATTTT; CDR3aa: CASSPRGAATDTQYF
j_gene: TRBJ1-6; d_gene: .; abundance: .; v_gene: TRBV3-1; CDR3nt: TGTGCCAGCAGGGGGGCGGCTAATTCACCCCTCCACTTT; CDR3aa: CASRGAANSPLHF
j_gene: TRBJ1-1; d_gene: .; abundance: .; v_gene: TRBV29-1; CDR3nt: TGTAGCGTTGGAACCGCGGACAGCTTGGGGGGAGCTTTCTTT; CDR3aa: CSVGTADSLGGAFF
j_gene: TRBJ2-7; d_gene: TRBD1; abundance: many; v_gene: TRBV7-2; CDR3nt: TGTGCCAGCAGCTTAATGGGACAGGGGGGCCACGAGCAGTACTTC; CDR3aa: CASSLMGQGGHEQYF
j_gene: TRBJ2-1; d_gene: TRBD2; abundance: .; v_gene: TRBV11-3; CDR3nt: TGTGCCAGCAGCACCGGGGGGGCCGGGGGATTGAATGAGCAGTTCTTC; CDR3aa: CASSTGGAGGLNEQFF
j_gene: TRBJ1-2; d_gene: .; abundance: many; v_gene: TRBV28; CDR3nt: TGTGCCAGCAGTTCTACAGGTGTATACTATGGCTACACCTTC; CDR3aa: CASSSTGVYYGYTF